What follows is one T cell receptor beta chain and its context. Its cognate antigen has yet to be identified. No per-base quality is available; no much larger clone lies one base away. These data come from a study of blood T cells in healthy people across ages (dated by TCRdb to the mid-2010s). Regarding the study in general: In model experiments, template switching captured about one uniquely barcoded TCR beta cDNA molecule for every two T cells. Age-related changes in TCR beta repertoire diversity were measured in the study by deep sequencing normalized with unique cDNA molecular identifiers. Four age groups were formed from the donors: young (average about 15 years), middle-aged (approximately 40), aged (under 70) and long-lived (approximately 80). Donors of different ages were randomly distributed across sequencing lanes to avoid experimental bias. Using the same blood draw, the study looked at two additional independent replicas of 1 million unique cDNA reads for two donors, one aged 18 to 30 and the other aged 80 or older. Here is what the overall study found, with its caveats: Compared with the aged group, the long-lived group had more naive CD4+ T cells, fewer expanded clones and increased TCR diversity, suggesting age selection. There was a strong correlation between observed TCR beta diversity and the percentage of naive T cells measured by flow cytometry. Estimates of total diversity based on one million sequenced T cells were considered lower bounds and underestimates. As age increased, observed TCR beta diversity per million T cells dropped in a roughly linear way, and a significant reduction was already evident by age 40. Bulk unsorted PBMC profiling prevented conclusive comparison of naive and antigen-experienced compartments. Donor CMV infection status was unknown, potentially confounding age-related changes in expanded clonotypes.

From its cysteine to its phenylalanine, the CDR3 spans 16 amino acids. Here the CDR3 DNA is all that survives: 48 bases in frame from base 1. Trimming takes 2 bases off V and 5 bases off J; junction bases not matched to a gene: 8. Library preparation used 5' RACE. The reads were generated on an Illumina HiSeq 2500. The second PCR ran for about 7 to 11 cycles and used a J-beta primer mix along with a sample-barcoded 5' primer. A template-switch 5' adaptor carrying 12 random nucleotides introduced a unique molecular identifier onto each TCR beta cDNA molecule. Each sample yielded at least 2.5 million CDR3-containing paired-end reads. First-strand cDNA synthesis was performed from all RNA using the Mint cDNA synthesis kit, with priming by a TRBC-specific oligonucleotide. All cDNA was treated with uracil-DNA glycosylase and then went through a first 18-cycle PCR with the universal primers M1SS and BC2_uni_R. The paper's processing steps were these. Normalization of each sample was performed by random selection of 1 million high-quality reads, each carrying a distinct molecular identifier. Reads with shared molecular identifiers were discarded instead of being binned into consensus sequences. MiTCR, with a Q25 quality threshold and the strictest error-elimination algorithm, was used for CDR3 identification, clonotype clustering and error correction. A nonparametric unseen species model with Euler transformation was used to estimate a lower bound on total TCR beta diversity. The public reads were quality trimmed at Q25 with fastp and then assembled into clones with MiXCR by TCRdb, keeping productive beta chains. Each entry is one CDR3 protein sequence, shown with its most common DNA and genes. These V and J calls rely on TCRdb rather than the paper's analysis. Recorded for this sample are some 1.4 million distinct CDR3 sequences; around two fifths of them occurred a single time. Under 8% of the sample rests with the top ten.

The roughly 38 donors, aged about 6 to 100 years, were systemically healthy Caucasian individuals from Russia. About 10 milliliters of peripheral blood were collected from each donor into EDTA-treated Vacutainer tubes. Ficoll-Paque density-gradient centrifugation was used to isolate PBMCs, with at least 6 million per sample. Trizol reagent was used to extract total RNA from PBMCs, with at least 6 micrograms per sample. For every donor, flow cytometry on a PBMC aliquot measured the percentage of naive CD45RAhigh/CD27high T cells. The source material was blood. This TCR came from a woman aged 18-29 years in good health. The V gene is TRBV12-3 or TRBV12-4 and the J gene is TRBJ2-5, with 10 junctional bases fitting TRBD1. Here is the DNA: TGTGCCAGCAGTTTAACGACAGGGGGCGCGTGGGAGACCCAGTACTTC. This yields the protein CASSLTTGGAWETQYF.